This T cell receptor (beta chain) was captured in a study of tumour-infiltrating T cells in Burkitt lymphoma. For the study at large: This cohort included all epidemiological subtypes of Burkitt lymphoma.

Per germline, CDR1 SEHNR and CDR2 FQNEAQ (reference sequence). Trimming took 6 bases from V and 6 from J; bases not matched to a gene: 11. The CDR3 covers 15 residues. Only in-frame clones appear in the TCRdb table, and some are missing; sequencing was by immunoSEQ multiplex PCR. Here the sample spans over a thousand clones, less than 15% being singletons. Findings and caveats of the study: Many Burkitt lymphoma patients shared several public clonotypes.

This clone was counted between two and nine times. Its antigen remains unidentified. The chain carries TRBV7-9 and TRBJ1-5; 7 bases map to TRBD1. Sequenced: tumor tissue. The origin of this receptor is a human donor with Burkitt lymphoma. CDR3 nucleotides: TGTGCCAGCAGTTCCGAAAGGGACAGAGGTCAGCCCCAGCATTTT. This codes for CASSSERDRGQPQHF.